Sequencing of this T cell receptor beta chain was carried out in a study of T cells in tumors after PD-1 blockade. Study-wide background: Treatment was either pembrolizumab 200 mg every 3 weeks or cemiplimab 350 mg every 2 weeks.

General observations from the study: Only pre- versus post-treatment comparisons showed clonal replacement.

This table comes from immunoSEQ multiplex PCR, and its TCRdb copy is limited to in-frame clones, with some not included. The sample gives about 8,200 clones, 62% of which show up once; approximately 12% is in the top ten. Regarding time point: second of two post-therapy site-matched biopsies roughly two months apart. Input was roughly 550 ng to 6,500 ng of genomic DNA from tumor or blood. This clone was seen a few times. Antigen: not known. Sequenced material: tumor tissue, taken after anti-PD-1 treatment. This receptor was obtained from a human donor with basal cell carcinoma.

The CDR3 DNA is TGTGCCAGCAGCTTGGAAGGGGGCGTGAACACTGAAGCTTTCTTT. It encodes CASSLEGGVNTEAFF. V gene TRBV5-4 combines with J gene TRBJ1-1; 7 bases are shared with TRBD1. V lost 0 bases to trimming and J lost 0 bases; unmatched junction nucleotides: 2. The V gene's germline CDR1 is SGHNT and CDR2 YYREEE (reference sequence). This CDR3 has 15 amino acids.